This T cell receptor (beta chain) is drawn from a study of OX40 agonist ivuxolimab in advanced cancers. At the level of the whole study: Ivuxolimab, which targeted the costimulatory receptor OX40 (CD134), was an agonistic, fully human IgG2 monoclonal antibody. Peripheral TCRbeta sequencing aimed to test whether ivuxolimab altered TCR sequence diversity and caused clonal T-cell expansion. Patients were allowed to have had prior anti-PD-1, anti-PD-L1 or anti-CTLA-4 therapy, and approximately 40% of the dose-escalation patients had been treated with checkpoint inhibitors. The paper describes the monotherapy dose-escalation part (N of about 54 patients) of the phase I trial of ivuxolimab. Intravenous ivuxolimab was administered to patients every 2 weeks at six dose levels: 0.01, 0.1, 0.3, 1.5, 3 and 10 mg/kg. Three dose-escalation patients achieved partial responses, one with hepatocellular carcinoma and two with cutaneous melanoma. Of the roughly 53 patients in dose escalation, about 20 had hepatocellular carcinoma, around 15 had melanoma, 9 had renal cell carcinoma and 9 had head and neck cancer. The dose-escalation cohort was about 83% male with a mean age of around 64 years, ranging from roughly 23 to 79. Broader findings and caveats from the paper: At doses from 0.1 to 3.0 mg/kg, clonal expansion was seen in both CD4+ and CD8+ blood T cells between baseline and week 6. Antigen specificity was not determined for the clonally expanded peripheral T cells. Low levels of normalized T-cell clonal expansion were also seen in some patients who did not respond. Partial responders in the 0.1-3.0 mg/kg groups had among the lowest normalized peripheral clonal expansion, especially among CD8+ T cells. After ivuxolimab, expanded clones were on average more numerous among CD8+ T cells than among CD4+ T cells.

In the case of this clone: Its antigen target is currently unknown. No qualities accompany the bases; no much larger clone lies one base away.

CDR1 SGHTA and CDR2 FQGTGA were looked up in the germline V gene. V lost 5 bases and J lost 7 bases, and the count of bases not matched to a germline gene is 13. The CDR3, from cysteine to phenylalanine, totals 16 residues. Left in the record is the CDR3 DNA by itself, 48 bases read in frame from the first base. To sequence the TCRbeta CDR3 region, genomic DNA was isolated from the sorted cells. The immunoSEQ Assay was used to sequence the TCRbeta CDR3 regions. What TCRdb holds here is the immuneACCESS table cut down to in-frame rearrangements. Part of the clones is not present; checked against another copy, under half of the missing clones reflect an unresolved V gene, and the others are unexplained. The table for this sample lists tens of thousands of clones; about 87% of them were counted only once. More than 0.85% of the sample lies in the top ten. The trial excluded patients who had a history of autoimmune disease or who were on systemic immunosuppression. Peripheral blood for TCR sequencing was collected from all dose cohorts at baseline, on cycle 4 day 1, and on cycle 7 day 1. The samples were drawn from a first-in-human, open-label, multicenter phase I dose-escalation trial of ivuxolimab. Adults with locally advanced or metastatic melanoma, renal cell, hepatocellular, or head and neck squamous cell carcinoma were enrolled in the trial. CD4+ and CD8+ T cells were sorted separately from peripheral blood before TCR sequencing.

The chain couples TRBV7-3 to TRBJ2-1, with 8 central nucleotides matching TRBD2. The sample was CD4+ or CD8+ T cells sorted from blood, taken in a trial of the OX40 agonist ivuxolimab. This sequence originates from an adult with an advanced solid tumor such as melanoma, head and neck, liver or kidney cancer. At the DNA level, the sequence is TGTGCCAGCAGCCCAATGGCGGGGGGAATGGGGAATGAGCAGTTCTTC. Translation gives CASSPMAGGMGNEQFF.